One and the same sample provided the 12 T cell receptor beta chains below, sequenced in a study of a mutant IDH1 vaccine in newly diagnosed glioma. Time point of the sample: baseline, week 1 (first vaccination visit). Regarding treatment: pre-vaccination baseline after standard-of-care therapy. Generated by immunoSEQ multiplex PCR, the TCRdb table keeps only in-frame clones and is missing some. The sample has 30,000 to 35,000 clones; roughly nine tenths are singletons. The sequenced sample was PBMCs, obtained from a glioma patient treated with radiotherapy, temozolomide or both. The source of these receptors is a woman between 40 and 55 years old with glioma.

This clone was picked up a small number of times. The V call is TRBV14, the J call TRBJ1-4; maybe TRBD1 (6 bases). V gave up 4 bases and J gave up 6 bases, with 18 bases separating them. The CDR3 is 16 amino acids. Looked up from germline, CDR1 is SGHDN and CDR2 is FVKESK. The CDR3 is CASSLTTGLRDEKLFF. CDR3 coding DNA: TGTGCCAGCAGCCTGACGACAGGTTTGCGGGATGAAAAACTGTTTTTT. The whole variable domain, filled in from reference TRBV14 and TRBJ1-4, reads EAGVTQFPSHSVIEKGQTVTLRCDPISGHDNLYWYRRVMGKEIKFLLHFVKESKQDESGMPNNRFLAERTGGTYSTLKVQPAELEDSGVYFCASSLTTGLRDEKLFFGSGTQLSVL.

V gene TRBV19 combines with J gene TRBJ2-5; D is unclear. The CDR3 is made up of 13 amino acids. Germline V lookup: CDR1 LNHDA, CDR2 SQIVND (reference sequence). The V end lost 0 bases, the J end lost 3 bases, and 5 bases lay between the germline ends. The CDR3 DNA sequence: TGTGCCAGTAGTATAGATCTGGAAGAGACCCAGTACTTC. Encoded protein: CASSIDLEETQYF.

A single count supports this clone. The CDR3 sequence is CASRQGGSNEKLFF. CDR3 sequence (DNA): TGCGCCAGCAGGCAGGGGGGTTCTAATGAAAAACTGTTTTTT. V usage is TRBV5-1 and J usage is TRBJ1-4; 7 positions agree with TRBD1. After removal of 5 bases from V and 3 bases from J, the junction contained 4 bases not matched to a gene. The CDR3 sequence is 14 residues long. Germline CDR1 and CDR2: SGHRS and YFSETQ.

J is TRBJ1-1 and V is TRBV5-1; D is uncertain. Trimming removed 0 bases from V and 8 bases from J, with 11 bases in between. This CDR3 spans 13 amino acids. CDR1 and CDR2 (germline): SGHRS, YFSETQ. The CDR3 is CASSLAAVSEAFF. CDR3 bases: TGCGCCAGCAGCTTGGCGGCCGTCTCAGAAGCTTTCTTT.

With regard to this clone: At one end, the junction sequence differs from germline, possibly due to a read error. The gene calls are TRBV7-2 and TRBJ2-5; 7 bases map to TRBD1. Germline V CDR1 and CDR2: SGHTA, FQGNSA. The CDR3 spans 14 residues. The CDR3: CAGSKTGPRETQYF. The DNA of the CDR3 is TGTGCCGGCAGCAAGACAGGGCCTCGAGAGACCCAGTACTTC.

The rearrangement uses TRBV6-5 and TRBJ2-7, with D uncertain. Germline lookup yields CDR1 MNHEY and CDR2 SVGAGI. This CDR3 contains 14 residues. V lost 0 bases and J 3 bases, leaving 9 bases between the germline ends. This CDR3 reads CASSYSVSGYEQYF. The CDR3 bases are TGTGCCAGCAGTTACTCGGTTTCGGGCTACGAGCAGTACTTC.

CDR3 loop: CASSQLLAGTGELFF. CDR3 nucleotide sequence: TGCGCCAGCAGCCAGCTACTAGCGGGAACCGGGGAGCTGTTTTTT. This chain connects TRBV4-1 to TRBJ2-2; 10 bases match TRBD2. Germline trimming cut 3 bases from V and 5 bases from J; bases unmatched to any gene: 3. Germline loops: CDR1 MGHRA, CDR2 YSYEKL. There are 15 residues in the CDR3.

This clone appeared a single time. V is TRBV5-4 and J is TRBJ1-1; D not certain. The germline CDR1 and CDR2 sequences are SGHNT and YYREEE (reference sequence). The CDR3 is 14 residues long. V lost 2 bases, J lost 3 bases, and 11 bases lay in between. The CDR3 nucleotides read TGTGCCAGCAGCTTATCCAGGAAGGACACTGAAGCTTTCTTT. Its translation: CASSLSRKDTEAFF.

This clone came up a few times. The gene calls are TRBV7-9 and TRBJ1-1; D is ambiguous. Trimming shortened V by 1 base and J by 7 bases, and 10 bases separated the two germline ends. The CDR3 runs to 13 residues. Germline lookup yields CDR1 SEHNR and CDR2 FQNEAQ (reference sequence). The CDR3 DNA follows: TGTGCCAGCAGCTTAGAAGCAGGAGGTGAAGCTTTCTTT. This sequence encodes CASSLEAGGEAFF.

The rearrangement links TRBV6-1 to TRBJ1-3; D may be TRBD1 (6 bases). Germline V gene data show CDR1 as MNHNS and CDR2 as SASEGT. The CDR3 is made up of 14 amino acids. The V and J ends lost 3 bases and 0 bases respectively, with 6 bases between them. The DNA of the CDR3 is TGTGCCAGCAGTGAGGGACACTCTGGAAACACCATATATTTT. This encodes CASSEGHSGNTIYF.

The J gene is TRBJ1-2, the V gene TRBV19; tentatively, D is TRBD1 (5 bases). V gave up 7 bases and J gave up 2 bases, with 11 bases separating them. CDR1 and CDR2 (germline): LNHDA, SQIVND (reference sequence). The CDR3 is 13 amino acids. The CDR3 reads CASNFDRNYGYTF. CDR3 DNA: TGTGCCAGTAACTTCGACAGAAACTATGGCTACACCTTC.

In this sample, this clone turned up once. The chain recombines TRBV5-1 with TRBJ1-3; TRBD1 might be the D (6 bases). The CDR3 has 16 residues. Trimming took off 0 bases at V and 3 bases at J, with 13 bases between the two ends. In germline, CDR1 is SGHRS, CDR2 YFSETQ. CDR3 region: CASSLALGGYGNTIYF. DNA for the CDR3: TGCGCCAGCAGCTTGGCCCTAGGGGGGTATGGAAACACCATATATTTT.